One sample yielded the 28 T cell receptor beta chains listed below, sequenced in a study of blood T cell repertoires in COVID-19. TCRdb's table, derived via immunoSEQ multiplex PCR, lists solely in-frame clones and lacks some. Seen here are 200,000 to 250,000 clones, around nine tenths observed once, and the top ten hold approximately 7.2%. Sequencing was carried out using peripheral blood. The receptors were gathered from a woman aged 70-85 years with active or convalescent COVID-19.

The chain recombines TRBV6-5 with TRBJ1-1; 7 bases map to TRBD1. V trimming: 6 bases; J trimming: 0 bases; junction bases outside the gene matches: 7. The length of the CDR3 is 15 residues. Germline values: CDR1 MNHEY, CDR2 SVGAGI. CDR3 DNA: TGTGCCAGCAGACTAACCGGGACAGTGAACACTGAAGCTTTCTTT. Its protein product is CASRLTGTVNTEAFF.

The V call is TRBV5-4, the J call TRBJ1-1, with D possibly matching TRBD1 (5 bases). Germline V gives CDR1 SGHNT, CDR2 YYREEE (reference sequence). Trimming left V 4 bases short and J 6 bases short, with 16 bases between. CDR3 length: 14 amino acids. CDR3 loop: CASSRNGAIAEAFF. The CDR3 nucleotides read TGTGCCAGCAGCCGCAATGGGGCAATTGCTGAAGCTTTCTTT.

The chain couples TRBV24-1 to TRBJ1-3; possibly TRBD1 for D (5 bases). V shed 6 bases and J shed 5 bases, with 10 bases lying between them. This CDR3 is built from 13 residues. The germline CDR1 and CDR2 sequences are KGHDR and SFDVKD. CDR3 DNA sequence: TGTGCCACCAGTACCCCAGGGAGAAACACCATATATTTT. Amino acid sequence: CATSTPGRNTIYF.

The chain carries TRBV19 and TRBJ2-7, with 11 bases lining up with TRBD2. V lost 5 bases, J lost 6 bases, and 9 bases stayed unmatched. The CDR3 is 15 amino acids. Per the germline V gene, CDR1 is LNHDA and CDR2 is SQIVND (reference sequence). The DNA of the CDR3 is TGTGCCAGTAGTGACCCACTAGCGGGGGCGGGCGAGCAGTACTTC. Translated, it gives CASSDPLAGAGEQYF.

This chain links TRBV18 with TRBJ2-1, with D maybe TRBD2 (5 bases). The CDR3 has 16 residues. CDR1 KGHSH and CDR2 LQKENI come from the germline V gene. Trimming took 6 bases from V and 9 from J, leaving 24 bases between them. The CDR3 DNA sequence: TGTGCCAGCTCTCCCTCGGAAAGCGGAGCCCACGGTGAGCAGTTCTTC. Translation gives CASSPSESGAHGEQFF.

The chain carries TRBV6-2 or TRBV6-3 and TRBJ2-1; D not certain. This CDR3 region has 16 residues. The V gene's germline CDR1 is MNHEY and CDR2 SVGEGT. Trimming left V 4 bases short and J 9 bases short, with 22 bases between. CDR3 nucleotides: TGTGCCAGCAGTTCCCCCAAGGCGAACCGGGTCAGTGAGCAGTTCTTC. Its protein is CASSSPKANRVSEQFF.

This clone was detected once. This chain uses TRBV7-6 with TRBJ1-2, with TRBD1 as a possible D gene (6 bases). This CDR3 is 15 amino acids long. V shed 4 bases and J shed 5 bases, with 17 bases lying between them. The germline CDR1 and CDR2 sequences are SGHVS and FNYEAQ. The CDR3 here is CASSWSATGDYGYTF. The DNA of the CDR3 is TGTGCCAGCAGCTGGTCAGCGACAGGTGATTATGGCTACACCTTC.

This chain joins TRBV2 and TRBJ1-4; 7 bases are shared with TRBD1. The J segment lost 3 bases and the V segment lost 6 bases, leaving 4 bases of the junction unmatched. The V gene's germline CDR1 is SNHLY and CDR2 FYNNEI. This CDR3 is built from 14 residues. For the CDR3, the DNA is TGTGCCAGCAGACTGGACAGGCCTAATGAAAAACTGTTTTTT. As protein: CASRLDRPNEKLFF.

This clone was observed a few times. The gene calls are TRBV6-2 or TRBV6-3 and TRBJ2-1, with 9 bases identical to TRBD2. V shed 5 bases, J shed 10 bases, and the junction held 6 bases outside the gene matches. The CDR3 covers 13 residues. CDR1 and CDR2 from the germline V gene are MNHEY and SVGEGT. The CDR3, as DNA: TGTGCCAGCAGTGCAACTCTAGCGGGGGAGCAGTTCTTC. Translation gives CASSATLAGEQFF.

This chain joins TRBV18 and TRBJ1-4; possibly TRBD1 for D (5 bases). The germline V and J ends were trimmed by 3 bases and 0 bases, with 5 bases remaining between them. Germline loops: CDR1 KGHSH, CDR2 LQKENI. CDR3 length: 14 amino acids. The CDR3 loop reads CASSPTATNEKLFF. The CDR3 coding sequence is TGTGCCAGCTCACCGACAGCAACTAATGAAAAACTGTTTTTT.

The chain joins TRBV6-5 to TRBJ1-5, with a possible D match to TRBD1 (5 bases). The CDR3 spans 15 residues. V was shortened by 2 bases and J by 4 bases, with 12 bases between the two germline ends. From germline, CDR1 is MNHEY and CDR2 SVGAGI. The CDR3 is CASSYGGSANQPQHF. The CDR3 nucleotides read TGTGCCAGCAGTTACGGGGGGTCAGCAAATCAGCCCCAGCATTTT.

The chain employs TRBV1 and TRBJ1-1; TRBD1, as called in the table, went unchecked against the DNA. TRBV1 corresponds to a pseudogene. CDR3 size: 18 residues. Here the CDR3 reads CTSSQAGTGNLRNTEAFF. CDR3 DNA: TGCACCAGCAGCCAAGCCGGGACAGGGAATCTAAGGAACACTGAAGCTTTCTTT.

This chain connects TRBV27 to TRBJ1-6, with D unresolved. Trimming cost V 5 bases and J 0 bases, with 17 bases left between them. The CDR3 runs 18 residues. The germline CDR1 and CDR2 sequences are MNHEY and SMNVEV (reference sequence). The CDR3 bases are TGTGCCAGCAGTCGATTCCAACCTCTTAGCTCCTATAATTCACCCCTCCACTTT. Amino acid sequence: CASSRFQPLSSYNSPLHF.

The chain couples TRBV4-3 to TRBJ1-2, with D uncertain. This CDR3 comprises 16 residues. V was trimmed by 2 bases and J by 6 bases, leaving 19 bases between them. The germline gives CDR1 LGHNA, CDR2 YSLEER. CDR3 DNA: TGCGCCAGCAGCCAAAATCCGAGCACTCTCATGGATGGCTACACCTTC. Its protein product is CASSQNPSTLMDGYTF.

The chain recombines TRBV7-9 with TRBJ2-1, with D perhaps matching TRBD1 (6 bases). The germline V and J ends were trimmed by 5 bases and 12 bases, with 20 bases remaining between them. This CDR3 has 14 amino acids. Germline loops: CDR1 SEHNR, CDR2 FQNEAQ (reference sequence). The CDR3 loop is CASSPRTVAKGQFF. The CDR3 DNA reads as TGTGCCAGCAGCCCGCGGACAGTTGCTAAGGGGCAGTTCTTC.

J is TRBJ1-1 and V is TRBV18; D is ambiguous. V lost 10 bases and J lost 1, with 10 bases in between. The CDR3 runs to 12 residues. Germline V CDR1 and CDR2: KGHSH, LQKENI. As DNA, the CDR3 is TGTGCCACCGAGGGTCCGAACACTGAAGCTTTCTTT. Translation gives CATEGPNTEAFF.

The V and J genes are TRBV14 and TRBJ1-1; TRBD1 matches at 8 bases. V was clipped by 5 bases and J by 11 bases; unmatched bases: 7. This CDR3 spans 12 amino acids. CDR1 is SGHDN and CDR2 is FVKESK in the germline V gene. This chain's CDR3 is CASSGQGLWAFF. The CDR3 coding sequence is TGTGCCAGCAGCGGACAGGGCTTGTGGGCTTTCTTT.

The chain combines TRBV6-6 with TRBJ1-5; D is perhaps TRBD1 (5 bases). The CDR3 has 13 amino acids. The germline CDR1 and CDR2 sequences are MNHNY and SVGAGI (reference sequence). Between the trimmed V and J ends, which lost 8 bases and 2 bases, there was a span of 10 bases. The CDR3 is CASGRGGNQPQHF. CDR3 coding DNA: TGTGCCAGCGGTCGGGGCGGCAATCAGCCCCAGCATTTT.

The count of this clone is one. V is TRBV19 and J is TRBJ1-5; D perhaps matches TRBD1 (6 bases). Deletions cut 3 bases from V and 3 bases from J, with 15 bases between. The germline V gene has CDR1 LNHDA and CDR2 SQIVND (reference sequence). The CDR3 consists of 16 residues. DNA for the CDR3: TGTGCCAGTAGTATTGGGACACGTCAGGCCAATCAGCCCCAGCATTTT. Amino acids: CASSIGTRQANQPQHF.

The rearrangement joins TRBV7-6 to TRBJ2-7; 7 bases are shared with TRBD2. Trimming cost V 1 base and J 6 bases; bases outside gene matches: 9. The germline V gene encodes CDR1 SGHVS and CDR2 FNYEAQ. CDR3 length: 15 amino acids. This chain's CDR3 is CASSLDYRTRSEQYF. The CDR3 nucleotides are TGTGCCAGCAGCTTAGATTATCGGACTAGGTCCGAGCAGTACTTC.

The chain has TRBV7-2 and TRBJ2-7, with 12 positions matching TRBD1. This CDR3 is 16 amino acids long. Germline V lookup: CDR1 SGHTA, CDR2 FQGNSA. V shed 1 base and J 6 bases; nucleotides not matched to a gene: 7. This CDR3 is CASSLVTGQGAIEQYF. DNA for the CDR3: TGTGCCAGCAGCTTAGTGACGGGACAGGGGGCGATCGAGCAGTACTTC.

This rearrangement joins TRBV3-1 (or the pseudogene TRBV3-2) to TRBJ2-2; 7 nucleotides align to TRBD1. Germline V lookup: CDR1 LGHDT, CDR2 YNNKEL (reference sequence). After removal of 0 bases from V and 6 bases from J, the junction contained 10 bases not matched to a gene. This CDR3 has 17 amino acids. CDR3 loop: CASSQDRGGGLSGELFF. In DNA, the CDR3 is TGTGCCAGCAGCCAAGATCGAGGGGGCGGATTATCCGGGGAGCTGTTTTTT.

The rearrangement joins TRBV27 to TRBJ1-5; D is uncertain. CDR1 is MNHEY, CDR2 SMNVEV, per germline (reference sequence). CDR3 size: 14 residues. V shed 1 base and J shed 6 bases, with 10 bases lying between them. The CDR3 DNA follows: TGTGCCAGCAGTTTATACCAGGCTCGTCAGCCCCAGCATTTT. This encodes CASSLYQARQPQHF.

The chain is built from TRBV6-5 and TRBJ1-2; D is uncertain. The CDR3 loop spans 12 amino acids. Trimming took 0 bases from V and 8 from J, leaving 7 bases between them. CDR1 and CDR2 from the germline V gene are MNHEY and SVGAGI. The CDR3 region is CASSYSRSGYTF. CDR3 DNA: TGTGCCAGCAGTTACTCGAGGTCCGGCTACACCTTC.

J is TRBJ1-6 and V is TRBV5-1; TRBD1 is a possible D gene (6 bases). V was pared by 0 bases and J by 6 bases, with 10 bases between. CDR1 and CDR2 (germline): SGHRS, YFSETQ. CDR3 length equals 15 residues. DNA for the CDR3: TGCGCCAGCAGCTTGGCACAGGGTTTTAATTCACCCCTCCACTTT. It encodes CASSLAQGFNSPLHF.

The rearrangement joins TRBV7-8 to TRBJ1-5; 7 bases are a match to TRBD1. V shed 7 bases, J shed 10 bases, and the junction held 16 bases outside the gene matches. Germline values: CDR1 SGHVS, CDR2 FQNEAQ. CDR3 size: 15 residues. The CDR3 bases are TGTGCCAGCACCCAAGGCAGAGACAGGGTCCACCCCCAGCATTTT. The encoded protein is CASTQGRDRVHPQHF.

This clone has only one observation. The J gene is TRBJ1-1, the V gene TRBV6-4; D not certain. There are 13 residues in the CDR3. Germline CDR1 reads MRHNA; CDR2 reads SNTAGT. V lost 4 bases, J lost 0 bases, and 6 bases lay in between. The CDR3 is CASSAEVNTEAFF. CDR3 coding DNA: TGTGCCAGCAGTGCCGAGGTGAACACTGAAGCTTTCTTT.

The chain carries TRBV6-5 and TRBJ2-5; 7 nucleotides align to TRBD1. The CDR3 length is 13 residues. Germline-derived CDR1 and CDR2 are MNHEY and SVGAGI. The V and J ends lost 8 bases and 3 bases, in that order; junction bases with no gene match: 6. CDR3 nucleotides: TGTGCCAGCCAACAGGGGCCGAAAGAGACCCAGTACTTC. Encoded protein: CASQQGPKETQYF.